Presented here are 28 T cell receptor beta chains from one specimen sequenced in a study of CDR3 diversity in severe acne. Each CDR3 protein is one row after TCRdb ran MiXCR on the PCR reads. The table includes roughly 93,000 distinct CDR3 sequences, roughly 49% detected once. Sequencing was done on a sample of blood. The receptors were gathered from a male donor with severe acne vulgaris.

This sequence joins TRBV5-1 and TRBJ1-1, with 7 bases identical to TRBD1. The CDR3 sequence is 15 residues long. Losses at the gene ends were 1 base for V and 7 bases for J; bases not matched to a gene: 10. The germline V gene encodes CDR1 SGHRS and CDR2 YFSETQ. This chain's CDR3 is CASSLSGGGANEAFF. In DNA form, the CDR3 reads TGCGCCAGCAGCTTGTCTGGAGGGGGCGCGAATGAAGCTTTCTTT.

Regarding this clonotype: Its ends do not fully match the called genes, so a read error is possible. The chain links TRBV19 to TRBJ1-1; D possibly corresponds to TRBD1 (6 bases). In germline, CDR1 is LNHDA, CDR2 SQIVND (reference sequence). The CDR3 sequence is 14 residues long. The CDR3 region is CAGSRQETNTEAFF. In DNA form, the CDR3 reads TGTGCCGGTAGTCGACAGGAGACGAACACTGAAGCTTTCTTT.

This chain joins TRBV2 and TRBJ1-1; TRBD1 is a possible D gene (5 bases). The CDR3 totals 19 residues. The V gene lost 5 bases and the J gene lost 8 bases, with 33 bases spanning the gap. Germline CDR1 reads SNHLY; CDR2 reads FYNNEI. CDR3 bases: TGTGCCAGCAGTCCGAGACTCTCTCAGGGAGGTAGCATCAAGACAGAAGCTTTCTTT. Translated, it gives CASSPRLSQGGSIKTEAFF.

This clonotype has more than one count but fewer than ten. The chain couples TRBV20-1 to TRBJ2-2; 7 bases match TRBD1. Germline V gives CDR1 DFQATT, CDR2 SNEGSKA (reference sequence). CDR3 length: 12 amino acids. The CDR3 DNA reads as TGCAGCGGGACAGTTGGCACCGGGGAGCTGTTTTTT. This codes for CSGTVGTGELFF.

This clonotype came up a few times. V usage is TRBV29-1 and J usage is TRBJ1-1; D gene unclear. Germline loops: CDR1 SQVTM, CDR2 ANQGSEA. Trimming took off 4 bases at V and 4 bases at J, with 7 bases between the two ends. This CDR3 has 11 residues. CDR3 residues: CSVGMGTEAFF. CDR3 in DNA: TGCAGCGTTGGTATGGGCACTGAAGCTTTCTTT.

This clonotype was observed once. The chain combines TRBV7-8 with TRBJ2-7; 8 bases are shared with TRBD1. The CDR3 runs to 15 residues. V trimming: 6 bases; J trimming: 3 bases; junction bases outside the gene matches: 10. Per the germline V gene, CDR1 is SGHVS and CDR2 is FQNEAQ. The DNA for the CDR3 is TGTGCCAGCAGGCCAGGGGGCTCTACTTTCTACGAGCAGTACTTC. This encodes CASRPGGSTFYEQYF.

There are a few counts of this clonotype. The rearrangement uses TRBV11-3 and TRBJ2-1, with 9 bases lining up with TRBD1. The length of the CDR3 is 18 residues. The junction had 9 bases not matched to a gene; V was cut back by 1 base and J by 2 bases. From germline, CDR1 is SGHNT and CDR2 YENEEA. CDR3 sequence: CASSLGVRGTGTYNEQFF. The CDR3 bases are TGTGCCAGCAGCTTAGGGGTCCGAGGGACAGGGACCTACAATGAGCAGTTCTTC.

The chain recombines TRBV7-2 with TRBJ2-7; 13 bases are shared with TRBD2. The V gene's germline CDR1 is SGHTA and CDR2 FQGNSA. V lost 1 base, J lost 3 bases, and 3 bases stayed unmatched. CDR3 length equals 16 residues. DNA for the CDR3: TGTGCCAGCAGCTTAGAGGGGACTAGCGGGATCTACGAGCAGTACTTC. It encodes CASSLEGTSGIYEQYF. The full variable domain, with the rest looked up from reference TRBV7-2 and TRBJ2-7, is GAGVSQSPSNKVTEKGKDVELRCDPISGHTALYWYRQSLGQGLEFLIYFQGNSAPDKSGLPSDRFSAERTGGSVSTLTIQRTQQEDSAVYLCASSLEGTSGIYEQYFGPGTRLTVT.

Points on this clonotype: The DNA is omitted, as the CDR3 cannot be located on it reliably, and the CDR3 follows TCRdb's listing. The chain's CDR3 is CATSVRGPCASSSQNNEQFF. The genes are TRBV24-1 and TRBJ2-1; no check of the table's D call, TRBD1, against the DNA was made. Per germline, CDR1 KGHDR and CDR2 SFDVKD. The CDR3 spans 20 residues, counting both ends.

This clonotype was seen a single time. The chain recombines TRBV28 with TRBJ1-6; TRBD1 is a possible D gene (5 bases). The CDR3 totals 14 residues. V shed 3 bases and J shed 6 bases, with 9 bases lying between them. Germline V lookup: CDR1 MDHEN, CDR2 SYDVKM. CDR3 in DNA: TGTGCCAGCAGTTTGACAGAGCTTAATTCACCCCTCCACTTT. Its protein is CASSLTELNSPLHF.

In this sample, this clonotype turned up a few times. The gene calls are TRBV10-1 and TRBJ2-7; D is ambiguous. Germline V gene data show CDR1 as WNHNN and CDR2 as SYGVQD (reference sequence). Trimming pared 2 bases from V and 3 bases from J, leaving 5 bases between. The CDR3 runs to 12 residues. In DNA, the CDR3 is TGCGCCAGCAGTGAGCGCCGCTACGAGCAGTACTTC. Its translation is CASSERRYEQYF.

The sample holds a few counts of this clonotype. The junction departs from the called germline gene at one end, perhaps through a read error. CDR3 DNA: TGTGCCAGCAGCCAGGACAGGCTGGAAAGACTGTTTTTT. Its protein product is CASSQDRLERLFF. This rearrangement joins TRBV7-8 to TRBJ1-4; 7 bases fit TRBD1. Germline V gives CDR1 SGHVS, CDR2 FQNEAQ. The CDR3 consists of 13 residues.

This clonotype showed up just a few times. The CDR3 DNA is TGCAGTGCCCGAGGCGGGGTTCATGGCTACACCTTC. It is translated as CSARGGVHGYTF. The chain links TRBV20-1 to TRBJ1-2; D uncertain. Germline CDR1 reads DFQATT; CDR2 reads SNEGSKA (reference sequence). Trimming stripped 6 bases from V and 6 bases from J, with 14 bases between. The CDR3 has 12 residues.

This clonotype was seen more than once but under ten times. The chain combines TRBV4-1 with TRBJ2-3; a weak D match, TRBD2 (7 bases). V was shortened by 3 bases and J by 6 bases, with 16 bases between the two germline ends. Germline V CDR1 and CDR2: MGHRA, YSYEKL. The CDR3 has 15 amino acids. The CDR3 coding sequence is TGCGCCAGCAGCCAGGCAGCGGGAAGGGGGGATACGCAGTATTTT. Amino acid sequence: CASSQAAGRGDTQYF.

Ten or more counts support this clonotype. The chain joins TRBV7-2 to TRBJ2-1; TRBD2 matches at 10 bases. Germline V gene sequence: CDR1 SGHTA, CDR2 FQGNSA. Unmatched junction bases numbered 10, after V lost 3 bases and J lost 5 bases. The CDR3 is made up of 17 amino acids. CDR3 in amino acids: CASSFIAGGPAHNEQFF. DNA for the CDR3: TGTGCCAGCAGCTTCATAGCGGGAGGCCCCGCGCACAATGAGCAGTTCTTC.

This chain uses TRBV11-1 with TRBJ2-3; 8 bases are a match to TRBD2. Germline V CDR1 and CDR2: SGHAT, FQDESV (reference sequence). The CDR3 has 17 residues. Unmatched junction bases numbered 9, after V lost 0 bases and J lost 4 bases. This CDR3 is CASSLAAVAGRSDTQYF. The DNA of the CDR3 is TGTGCCAGCAGCTTAGCGGCGGTAGCGGGACGATCAGATACGCAGTATTTT.

This clonotype was seen at least ten times. The chain links TRBV29-1 to TRBJ2-5; no clear D gene. The CDR3 loop spans 12 amino acids. Trimming removed 3 bases at V and 5 bases at J, with 10 bases between. Germline loops: CDR1 SQVTM, CDR2 ANQGSEA. CDR3 region: CSVEFLRETQYF. CDR3 bases: TGCAGCGTTGAGTTTCTACGGGAGACCCAGTACTTC.

The chain recombines TRBV11-1 with TRBJ2-7; D not resolved. V lost 6 bases to trimming and J lost 0 bases, with 9 bases between them. The length of the CDR3 is 13 residues. CDR1 is SGHAT and CDR2 is FQDESV in the germline V gene (reference sequence). CDR3 DNA: TGTGCCAGCAGTTCGAGCCTCTCCTACGAGCAGTACTTC. Translation gives CASSSSLSYEQYF.

For this clonotype: This may stem from a read error, because a much larger clone lies one nucleotide away. This chain connects TRBV5-1 to TRBJ2-3; D is perhaps TRBD1 (6 bases). Trimming removed 3 bases from V and 3 bases from J, with 14 bases in between. The CDR3 contains 15 residues. Germline V gene sequence: CDR1 SGHRS, CDR2 YFSETQ. The CDR3 loop is CASSSWGLGTDTQYF. DNA of the CDR3: TGCGCCAGCAGCTCGTGGGGGCTTGGAACAGATACGCAGTATTTT.

V is TRBV6-4 and J is TRBJ2-1; a weak D match, TRBD2 (7 bases). The germline CDR1 and CDR2 sequences are MRHNA and SNTAGT. This CDR3 contains 14 residues. V lost 0 bases and J 6 bases, leaving 9 bases between the germline ends. This CDR3 reads CASSDSGGANEQFF. The CDR3 region has the DNA TGTGCCAGCAGTGACTCGGGGGGGGCCAATGAGCAGTTCTTC.

The chain carries TRBV19 and TRBJ2-2; 9 bases line up with TRBD2. The V gene's germline CDR1 is LNHDA and CDR2 SQIVND (reference sequence). The CDR3 extends over 18 amino acids. V shed 7 bases, J shed 3 bases, and the junction held 15 bases outside the gene matches. CDR3 coding DNA: TGTGCCAGTAACTCAAAAACATTAGCGGGAGTGGACACCGGGGAGCTGTTTTTT. Translating it yields CASNSKTLAGVDTGELFF.

This sequence joins TRBV30 and TRBJ2-3; 9 nucleotides line up with TRBD2. V lost 2 bases to trimming and J lost 4 bases; unmatched junction nucleotides: 4. Germline V gives CDR1 GTSNPN, CDR2 SVGIG (reference sequence). The CDR3 sequence is 14 residues long. DNA of the CDR3: TGTGCCTGGAGTCCAGCGGGAGGCCCAGATACGCAGTATTTT. Its translation is CAWSPAGGPDTQYF.

By proportion, this clonotype is medium-sized. The CDR3 bases are TGCGCCAGCAGTGAGTCGGGACAGGGGGCCGGGGAGCTGTTTTTT. Translating it yields CASSESGQGAGELFF. The rearrangement uses TRBV10-1 and TRBJ2-2; TRBD1 matches 11 bases. The J segment lost 6 bases and the V segment lost 0 bases, leaving 0 bases of the junction unmatched. This CDR3 has 15 amino acids. The V gene's germline CDR1 is WNHNN and CDR2 SYGVQD (reference sequence).

About this clonotype itself: This clone may be a read error of a much larger clone one base away. The chain uses TRBV20-1 and TRBJ2-2; D is uncertain. The ends were cut back, 5 bases at V and 3 bases at J, with 13 bases in the middle. This CDR3 contains 14 residues. Germline V CDR1 and CDR2: DFQATT, SNEGSKA (reference sequence). In DNA, the CDR3 is TGCAGTGCTCCCGCATTCAGTCACACCGGGGAGCTGTTTTTT. Its protein is CSAPAFSHTGELFF.

Worth noting for this clonotype: Without the conserved terminal phenylalanine or tryptophan, this CDR3 likely stems from a read error. J is TRBJ1-3 and V is TRBV10-3; 7 bases fit TRBD1. This CDR3 spans 16 amino acids. CDR1 ENHRY and CDR2 SYGVKD come from the germline V gene. Written as DNA, the CDR3 is TGTGCCATCAGTGCACTAAGGACAGGCTCTGGAGACACCATATATTAT. It codes for CAISALRTGSGDTIYY.

This chain links TRBV6-5 with TRBJ1-2; D ambiguous. In germline, CDR1 is MNHEY, CDR2 SVGAGI. Trimming took off 5 bases at V and 4 bases at J, with 11 bases between the two ends. The CDR3 totals 13 residues. The CDR3 is CASSRWHTYGYTF. CDR3 nucleotide sequence: TGTGCCAGCAGTAGGTGGCACACCTATGGCTACACCTTC.

Concerning this clonotype: At one end the junction does not follow the germline gene, possibly because of a read error. The chain joins TRBV11-3 to TRBJ2-1, with 9 bases aligning to TRBD2. The germline gives CDR1 SGHNT, CDR2 YENEEA. CDR3 length equals 19 residues. CDR3 loop: CASRETGALGGRAVNEQLF. In nucleotides, the CDR3 is TGTGCCAGCAGGGAAACAGGGGCATTGGGCGGGAGGGCCGTAAATGAGCAGCTCTTC.

Details on this clonotype: A much larger clone lies one base from this, so it may be a read error. The chain uses TRBV19 and TRBJ1-5; D not resolved. The CDR3 runs 13 residues. Trimming cost V 5 bases and J 6 bases, with 11 bases left between them. Germline loops: CDR1 LNHDA, CDR2 SQIVND (reference sequence). CDR3 nucleotides: TGTGCCAGTAGTTTGGACGTCGGTCAGCCCCAGCATTTT. Its translation: CASSLDVGQPQHF.